The clone carrying this T cell receptor (beta chain) has a single count. The record originates from a study of blood T cell repertoires in COVID-19. Overall study: The samples span acute and convalescent COVID-19 from the United States, Italy and Spain. In each case, the material was cDNA or gDNA derived from T cells, B-cell-depleted T cells, or PBMCs.

V shed 1 base and J 3 bases; nucleotides not matched to a gene: 7. The CDR3 length is 16 residues. Source study methods: Amplification of reference gene primers provided the estimated nucleated cell counts. Assay: immunoSEQ multiplex PCR; the TCRdb copy retains only in-frame clones and omits some. D and trimming come from the DNA, and the V and J calls and clone size come from that table. The sample has about 150,000 clones, 80% to 90% seen once; the top ten hold around 2.9%. The chain employs TRBV23-1 and TRBJ1-2; 8 bases are a match to TRBD1. TRBV23-1 is classed as an ORF, of uncertain function. The clonotype originates from a man between 60 and 75 years old with active or convalescent COVID-19. Sequenced: peripheral blood. The CDR3 is CASSQCMGQEYYGYTF. The CDR3 coding sequence is TGCGCCAGCAGTCAATGTATGGGACAGGAATACTATGGCTACACCTTC.